Listed below are T cell receptor beta chains from one sample, sequenced in a study of cytomegalovirus exposure and HLA in healthy donors. Using immunoSEQ multiplex PCR, the repertoire was profiled, and TCRdb retains in-frame clones only, with some absent. Of 150,000 to 200,000 clones in the sample, 77% were seen once. The sequenced sample was PBMCs. Receptors originate from a woman aged 25 to 39 in good health and CMV-seronegative. CDR3s include the opening cysteine and the closing phenylalanine or tryptophan. The D gene is left open where the match is weak. Rows may omit the clone size; those that give it use once, few, many or a size class.

j_gene	abundance	d_gene	v_gene	CDR3nt	CDR3aa
TRBJ2-5	NA	TRBD2	TRBV29-1	TGCAGCGTTGCGCTAGCGGTGGTCCAAGAGACCCAGTACTTC	CSVALAVVQETQYF
TRBJ1-2	NA	TRBD1	TRBV4-3	TGCGCCAGCAGCCAAGTAGGGCAGGGGGCAGAGGGCTACACCTTC	CASSQVGQGAEGYTF
TRBJ1-1	NA	NA	TRBV2	TGTGCCAGCAGGCTAGTGGGGGGTAGCGCTGAAGCTTTCTTT	CASRLVGGSAEAFF
TRBJ2-2	NA	NA	TRBV27	TGTGCCAGCAGTCCAGGGTCTCTCGCCGGGGAGCTGTTTTTT	CASSPGSLAGELFF
TRBJ1-2	NA	TRBD1	TRBV2	TGTGCCAGCATTCGGACAGGGGTGAACTATGGCTACACCTTC	CASIRTGVNYGYTF
TRBJ1-5	NA	TRBD1	TRBV4-1	TGCGCCAGCAGCCAGGGACAGGGTAATCAGCCCCAGCATTTT	CASSQGQGNQPQHF
TRBJ1-5	NA	TRBD1	TRBV6-6	TGTGCCAGCAGTTACGCCCGACAGGGGTTGGATCAGCCCCAGCATTTT	CASSYARQGLDQPQHF
TRBJ2-1	few	TRBD1	TRBV9	TGTGCCAGCAGCGAGGGACAGGGAGCCTACAATGAGCAGTTCTTC	CASSEGQGAYNEQFF
TRBJ2-1	NA	TRBD2	TRBV19	TGTGCCAGTAGTATGTCGGGAGGGCCGGATGAGCAGTTCTTC	CASSMSGGPDEQFF
TRBJ1-3	NA	TRBD1	TRBV5-6	TGTGCCAGCAGCTTGGTGGGGACAGCTGGAAACACTATATATTTT	CASSLVGTAGNTIYF
TRBJ2-4	NA	NA	TRBV30	TGTGCCTGGAGCATGGGCCTACTAGCCAAAAACATTCAGTACTTC	CAWSMGLLAKNIQYF
TRBJ1-3	NA	NA	TRBV5-6	TGTGCCAGCAGCTTGGTCGGCTCTGGAAACACCATATATTTT	CASSLVGSGNTIYF
TRBJ2-7	NA	NA	TRBV27	TGTGCCAGCAGTTTATCGGAGGGACAGACTTACGAGCAGTACTTC	CASSLSEGQTYEQYF
TRBJ1-2	NA	NA	TRBV19	TGTGCCAGTAGTGGGCAGGGGACCGAAAACTATGGCTACACCTTC	CASSGQGTENYGYTF
TRBJ1-2	NA	TRBD1	TRBV7-9	TGTTCCAGCAGCTCTTATTTGGGGGGTGACAGGGACAACTATGGCTACACCTTC	CSSSSYLGGDRDNYGYTF
TRBJ1-2	once	NA	TRBV27	TGTGCCAGCAGTTCGGCACAGGGCCTAAACTATGGCTACACCTTC	CASSSAQGLNYGYTF
TRBJ1-5	NA	NA	TRBV6-4	TGTGCCAGCAGTGCTGGCAGGGCCGATTATAGCAATCAGCCCCAGCATTTT	CASSAGRADYSNQPQHF
TRBJ2-7	few	NA	TRBV5-1	TGCGCCAGCAGCTTTGTGGCAGGGGCGCCTAGGGAGCAGTACTTC	CASSFVAGAPREQYF
TRBJ2-1	once	NA	TRBV7-9	TGTGCCAGCAGCTCCGTGGAGGCCGAAAATGAGCAGTTCTTC	CASSSVEAENEQFF
TRBJ1-5	NA	TRBD1	TRBV15	TGTGCCACCACCGAGACAGGGGATAGCAATCAGCCCCAGCATTTT	CATTETGDSNQPQHF
TRBJ2-7	NA	TRBD2	TRBV6-6	TGTGCCAGCAGTTACGGGCCGAAGCGGGAGAAATACGAGCAGTACTTC	CASSYGPKREKYEQYF
TRBJ2-2	NA	TRBD1	TRBV30	TGTGCCTCTATAGGGACAGGGACAGCCACCGGGGAGCTGTTTTTT	CASIGTGTATGELFF
TRBJ2-4	NA	TRBD2	TRBV19	TGTGCCAGTAGTATAGCGGCCCCGGGGGGCATTCAGTACTTC	CASSIAAPGGIQYF
TRBJ2-5	NA	NA	TRBV4-1	TGCGCCAGCAGCCAGTCCGAGTTAGTCGGGGAGACCCAGTACTTC	CASSQSELVGETQYF
TRBJ1-1	NA	NA	TRBV6-5	TGTGCCAGCAGTTATTTAATAAACACTGAAGCTTTCTTT	CASSYLINTEAFF
TRBJ1-4	NA	NA	TRBV7-2	TGTGCCAGCAGCTTAGATGCGGGGCGCACTGAAAAACTGTTTTTT	CASSLDAGRTEKLFF
TRBJ1-6	NA	NA	TRBV5-1	TGCGCCAGCAGCTTGCAGGGTTTCAATTCACCCCTCCACTTT	CASSLQGFNSPLHF
TRBJ1-1	few	TRBD1	TRBV18	TGTGCCAGCTCACCAGACAGGGGATACACTGAAGCTTTCTTT	CASSPDRGYTEAFF
TRBJ1-2	NA	NA	TRBV10-3	TGTGCCATCAGTTCCTCGACAGAAAACTATGGCTACACCTTC	CAISSSTENYGYTF
TRBJ1-1	NA	NA	TRBV10-3	TGTGCCATCAGTGGGACAGACAAGAACACTGAAGCTTTCTTT	CAISGTDKNTEAFF
TRBJ1-1	once	NA	TRBV7-9	TGTGCCAGCAGCCACCCGAGTAGGAACACTGAAGCTTTCTTT	CASSHPSRNTEAFF
TRBJ2-3	once	NA	TRBV4-3	TGCGCCAGCAGCCAAGATGTCGCAGATACGCAGTATTTT	CASSQDVADTQYF
TRBJ2-1	NA	NA	TRBV18	TGTGCCAGCTCACCGAGTTTTAAGAATGAGCAGTTCTTC	CASSPSFKNEQFF
TRBJ2-2	NA	TRBD1	TRBV4-1	TGCGCCGGCAGCCAAGATCACAGAAACAGGGGGTCTACCGGGGAGCTGTTTTTT	CAGSQDHRNRGSTGELFF
TRBJ2-2	NA	TRBD2	TRBV5-1	TGCGCCAGCAGCACCGGACTAGCGGGACCGAACACCGGGGAGCTGTTTTTT	CASSTGLAGPNTGELFF
TRBJ1-5	few	NA	TRBV9	TGTGCCAGCAGCGTAGGGGCCGGGGGAGAAGGTCAGCCCCAGCATTTT	CASSVGAGGEGQPQHF
TRBJ1-2	NA	NA	TRBV7-2	TGTGCCAGCAGCTTCCCGGCCACAGGGAACTATGGCTACACCTTC	CASSFPATGNYGYTF
TRBJ2-7	NA	NA	TRBV27	TGTGCCAGCCGAGTAAATGCTGCTCACGAGCAGTACTTC	CASRVNAAHEQYF
TRBJ1-2	NA	NA	TRBV5-1	TGCGCCAGCAGCTTTCGGGATTTTAATGGCTACACCTTC	CASSFRDFNGYTF
TRBJ1-2	NA	TRBD1	TRBV29-1	TGCAGCGTCCTACGGACAGGGAGCGACTATGGCTACACCTTC	CSVLRTGSDYGYTF
TRBJ1-2	NA	TRBD1	TRBV6-5	TGTGCCAGCAGTGGAGGGACAGGGGGTGGCTACACCTTC	CASSGGTGGGYTF
TRBJ1-3	few	NA	TRBV30	TGTGCCTGGCGTCGACTTCACTCTGGAAACACCATATATTTT	CAWRRLHSGNTIYF
TRBJ1-2	NA	NA	TRBV7-2	TGTGCCAGCAGCTCACCCCCGACAGGCCCGGGGTATGGCTACACCTTC	CASSSPPTGPGYGYTF